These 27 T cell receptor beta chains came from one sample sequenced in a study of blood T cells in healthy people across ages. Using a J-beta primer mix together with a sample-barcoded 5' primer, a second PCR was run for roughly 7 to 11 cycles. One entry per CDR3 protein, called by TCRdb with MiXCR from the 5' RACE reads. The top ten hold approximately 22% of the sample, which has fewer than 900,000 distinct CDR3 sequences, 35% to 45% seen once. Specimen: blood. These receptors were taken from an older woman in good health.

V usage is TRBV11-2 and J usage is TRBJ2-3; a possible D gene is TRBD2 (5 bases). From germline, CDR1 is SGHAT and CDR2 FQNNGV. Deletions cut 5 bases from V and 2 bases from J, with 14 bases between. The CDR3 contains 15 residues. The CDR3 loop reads CASSQKRGLTDTQYF. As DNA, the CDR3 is TGTGCCAGCAGCCAGAAGCGTGGACTCACAGATACGCAGTATTTT.

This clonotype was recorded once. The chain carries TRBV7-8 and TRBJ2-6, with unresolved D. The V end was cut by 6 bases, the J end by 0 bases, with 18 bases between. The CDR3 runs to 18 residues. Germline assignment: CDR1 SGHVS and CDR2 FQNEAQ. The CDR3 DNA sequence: TGTGCCAGCAGTCTAAATTCGCACAGCTCCTCTGGGGCCAACGTCCTGACTTTC. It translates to CASSLNSHSSSGANVLTF. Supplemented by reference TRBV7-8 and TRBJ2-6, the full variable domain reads GAGVSQSPRYKVAKRGQDVALRCDPISGHVSLFWYQQALGQGPEFLTYFQNEAQLDKSGLPSDRFFAERPEGSVSTLKIQRTQQEDSAVYLCASSLNSHSSSGANVLTFGAGSRLTVL.

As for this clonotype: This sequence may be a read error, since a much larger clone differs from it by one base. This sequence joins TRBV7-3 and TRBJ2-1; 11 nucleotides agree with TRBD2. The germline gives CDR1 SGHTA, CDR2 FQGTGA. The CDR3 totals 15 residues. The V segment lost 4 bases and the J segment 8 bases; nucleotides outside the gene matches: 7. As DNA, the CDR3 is TGTGCCAGCAGCTCCCTTAGCGGGGGGGCCTATGAGCAGTTCTTC. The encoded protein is CASSSLSGGAYEQFF. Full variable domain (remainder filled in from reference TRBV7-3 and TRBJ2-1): GAGVSQTPSNKVTEKGKYVELRCDPISGHTALYWYRQSLGQGPEFLIYFQGTGAADDSGLPNDRFFAVRPEGSVSTLKIQRTERGDSAVYLCASSSLSGGAYEQFFGPGTRLTVL.

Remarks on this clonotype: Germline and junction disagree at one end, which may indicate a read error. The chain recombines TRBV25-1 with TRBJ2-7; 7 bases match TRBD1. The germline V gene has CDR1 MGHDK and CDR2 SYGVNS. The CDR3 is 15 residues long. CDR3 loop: CASSSRRGGSCEQYF. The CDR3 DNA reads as TGTGCCAGCAGTTCCCGTAGAGGGGGCTCCTGCGAGCAGTACTTC.

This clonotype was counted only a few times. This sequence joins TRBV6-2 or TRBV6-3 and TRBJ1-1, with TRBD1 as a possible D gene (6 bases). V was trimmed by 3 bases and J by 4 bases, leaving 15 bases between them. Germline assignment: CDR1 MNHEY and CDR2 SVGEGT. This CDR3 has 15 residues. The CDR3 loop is CASSYGGGASTEAFF. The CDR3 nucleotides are TGTGCCAGCAGTTATGGCGGGGGGGCGAGCACTGAAGCTTTCTTT.

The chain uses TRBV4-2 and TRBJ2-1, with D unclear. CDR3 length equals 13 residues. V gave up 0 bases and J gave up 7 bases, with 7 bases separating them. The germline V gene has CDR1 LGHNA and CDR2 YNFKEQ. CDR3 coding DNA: TGTGCCAGCAGCCAAGATTTCCTTAATGAGCAGTTCTTC. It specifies CASSQDFLNEQFF.

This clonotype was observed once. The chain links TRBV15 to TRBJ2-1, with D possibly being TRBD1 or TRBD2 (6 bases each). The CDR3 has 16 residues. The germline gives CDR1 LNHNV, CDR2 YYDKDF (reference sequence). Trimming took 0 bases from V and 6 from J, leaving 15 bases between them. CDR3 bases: TGTGCCACCAGCAGAGATACGGGGGCGAGTCTCAATGAGCAGTTCTTC. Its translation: CATSRDTGASLNEQFF.

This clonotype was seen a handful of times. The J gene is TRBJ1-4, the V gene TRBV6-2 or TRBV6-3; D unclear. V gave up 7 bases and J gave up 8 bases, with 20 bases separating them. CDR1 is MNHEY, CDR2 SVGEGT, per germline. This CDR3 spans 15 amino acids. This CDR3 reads CASTPNSILKEKLFF. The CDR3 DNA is TGTGCCAGCACGCCGAACAGCATTCTGAAGGAAAAACTGTTTTTT.

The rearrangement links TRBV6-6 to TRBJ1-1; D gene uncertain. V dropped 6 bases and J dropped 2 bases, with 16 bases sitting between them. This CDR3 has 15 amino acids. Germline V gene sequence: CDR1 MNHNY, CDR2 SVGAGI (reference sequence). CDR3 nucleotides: TGTGCCAGCAGCCAAAGTAGGGCTTCAAACACTGAAGCTTTCTTT. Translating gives CASSQSRASNTEAFF.

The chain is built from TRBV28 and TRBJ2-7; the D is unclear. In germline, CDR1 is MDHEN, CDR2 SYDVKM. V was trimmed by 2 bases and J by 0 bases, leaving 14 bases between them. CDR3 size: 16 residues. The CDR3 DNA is TGTGCCAGCAGTTTAAGTGGTGACCCAAGCTCCTACGAGCAGTACTTC. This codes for CASSLSGDPSSYEQYF.

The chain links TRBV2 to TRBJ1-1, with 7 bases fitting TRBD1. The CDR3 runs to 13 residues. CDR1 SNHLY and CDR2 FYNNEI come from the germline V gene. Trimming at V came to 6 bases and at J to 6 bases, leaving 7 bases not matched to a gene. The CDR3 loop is CASSPEGAAEAFF. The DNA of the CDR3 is TGTGCCAGCAGCCCTGAGGGGGCCGCTGAAGCTTTCTTT.

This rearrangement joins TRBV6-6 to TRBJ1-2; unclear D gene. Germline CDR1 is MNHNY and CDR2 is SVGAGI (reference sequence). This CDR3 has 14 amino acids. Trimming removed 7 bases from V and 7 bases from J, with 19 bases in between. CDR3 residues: CASTTPGLSPGYTF. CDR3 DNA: TGTGCCAGCACCACTCCGGGTCTCTCACCTGGCTACACCTTC.

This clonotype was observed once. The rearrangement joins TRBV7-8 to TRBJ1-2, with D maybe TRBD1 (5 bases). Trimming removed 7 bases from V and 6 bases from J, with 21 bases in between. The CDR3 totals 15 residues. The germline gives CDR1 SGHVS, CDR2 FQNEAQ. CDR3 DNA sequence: TGTGCCAGCACCATAGAAAACGGGGGAGGGGATGGCTACACCTTC. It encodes CASTIENGGGDGYTF. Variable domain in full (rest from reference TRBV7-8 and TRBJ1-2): GAGVSQSPRYKVAKRGQDVALRCDPISGHVSLFWYQQALGQGPEFLTYFQNEAQLDKSGLPSDRFFAERPEGSVSTLKIQRTQQEDSAVYLCASTIENGGGDGYTFGSGTRLTVV.

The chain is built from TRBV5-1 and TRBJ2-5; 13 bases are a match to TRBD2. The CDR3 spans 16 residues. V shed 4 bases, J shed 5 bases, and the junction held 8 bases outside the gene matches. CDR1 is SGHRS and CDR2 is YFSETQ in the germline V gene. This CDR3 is CASSGGLAGEGETQYF. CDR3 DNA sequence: TGCGCCAGCAGCGGAGGACTAGCGGGGGAGGGTGAGACCCAGTACTTC.

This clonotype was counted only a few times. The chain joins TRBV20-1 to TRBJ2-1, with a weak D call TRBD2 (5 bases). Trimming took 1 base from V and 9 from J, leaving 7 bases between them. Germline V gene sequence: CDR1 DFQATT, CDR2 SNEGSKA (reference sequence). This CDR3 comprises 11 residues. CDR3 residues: CSARASSEQFF. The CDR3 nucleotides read TGCAGTGCTAGAGCTAGCAGTGAGCAGTTCTTC.

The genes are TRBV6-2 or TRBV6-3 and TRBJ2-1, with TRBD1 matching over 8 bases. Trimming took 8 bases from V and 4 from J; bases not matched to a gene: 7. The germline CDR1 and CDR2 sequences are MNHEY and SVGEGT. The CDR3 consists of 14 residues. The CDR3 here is CASAGTGGYNEQFF. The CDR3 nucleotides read TGTGCCAGCGCCGGGACAGGTGGTTACAATGAGCAGTTCTTC.

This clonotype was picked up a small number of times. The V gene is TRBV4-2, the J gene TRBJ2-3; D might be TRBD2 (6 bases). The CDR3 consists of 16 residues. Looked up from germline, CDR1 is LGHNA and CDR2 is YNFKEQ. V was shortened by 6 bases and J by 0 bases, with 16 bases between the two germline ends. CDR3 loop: CASSYISGTSTDTQYF. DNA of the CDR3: TGTGCCAGCAGTTACATTAGCGGAACAAGCACAGATACGCAGTATTTT.

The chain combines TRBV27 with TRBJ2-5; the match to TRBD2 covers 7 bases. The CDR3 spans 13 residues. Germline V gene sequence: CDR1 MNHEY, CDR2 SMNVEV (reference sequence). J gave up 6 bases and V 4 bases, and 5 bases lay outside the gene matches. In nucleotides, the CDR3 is TGTGCCAGCAGTTGGGAGGGTGTAAAGACCCAGTACTTC. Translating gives CASSWEGVKTQYF.

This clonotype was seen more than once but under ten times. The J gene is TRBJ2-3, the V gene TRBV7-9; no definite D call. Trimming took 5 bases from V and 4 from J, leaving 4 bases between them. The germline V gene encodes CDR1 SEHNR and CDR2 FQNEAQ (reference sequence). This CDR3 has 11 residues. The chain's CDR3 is CASSISDTQYF. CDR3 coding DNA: TGTGCCAGCAGCATTTCAGATACGCAGTATTTT.

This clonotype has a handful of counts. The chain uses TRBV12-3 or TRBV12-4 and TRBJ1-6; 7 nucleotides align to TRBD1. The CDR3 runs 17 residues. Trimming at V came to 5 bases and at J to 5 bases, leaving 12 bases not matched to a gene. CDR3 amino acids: CASSTTSPGTDNSPLHF. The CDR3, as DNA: TGTGCCAGCAGTACTACCTCCCCCGGGACAGATAATTCACCCCTCCACTTT.

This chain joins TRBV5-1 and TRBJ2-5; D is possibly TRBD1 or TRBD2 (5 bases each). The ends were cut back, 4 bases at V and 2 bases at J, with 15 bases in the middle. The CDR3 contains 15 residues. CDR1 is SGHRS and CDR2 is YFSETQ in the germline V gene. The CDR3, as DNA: TGCGCCAGCAGCCCAGGGAGCGGATCGCAAGAGACCCAGTACTTC. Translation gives CASSPGSGSQETQYF.

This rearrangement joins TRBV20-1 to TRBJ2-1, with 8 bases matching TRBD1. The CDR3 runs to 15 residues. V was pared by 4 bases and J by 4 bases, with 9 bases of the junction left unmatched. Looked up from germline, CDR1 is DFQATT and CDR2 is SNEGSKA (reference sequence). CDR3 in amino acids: CSATPQGARYNEQFF. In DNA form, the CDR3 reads TGCAGTGCTACCCCCCAGGGGGCGCGTTACAATGAGCAGTTCTTC.

The DNA of the CDR3 is TGCAGCGTTGAGATCGGGTCGGGAAGCAATCAGCCCCAGCATTTT. It translates to CSVEIGSGSNQPQHF. This rearrangement joins TRBV29-1 to TRBJ1-5, with D unclear. Germline V gives CDR1 SQVTM, CDR2 ANQGSEA. Between the trimmed V and J ends, which lost 3 bases and 1 base, there was a span of 13 bases. There are 15 residues in the CDR3.

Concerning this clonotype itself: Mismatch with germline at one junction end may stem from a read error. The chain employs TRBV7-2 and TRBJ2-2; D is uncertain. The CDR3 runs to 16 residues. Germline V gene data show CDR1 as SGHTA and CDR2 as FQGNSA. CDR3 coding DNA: TGTGCCAGCAGCTTAGCGCGCTCTTCTAACACCAGGGAGCTGTTTTTT. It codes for CASSLARSSNTRELFF.

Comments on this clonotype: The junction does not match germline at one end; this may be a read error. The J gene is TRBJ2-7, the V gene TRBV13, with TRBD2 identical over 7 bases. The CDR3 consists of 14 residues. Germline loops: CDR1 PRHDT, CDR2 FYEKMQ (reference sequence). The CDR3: CASSDGGSSDEQYF. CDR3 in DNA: TGTGCCAGCAGCGACGGGGGGAGCTCCGACGAGCAGTACTTC.

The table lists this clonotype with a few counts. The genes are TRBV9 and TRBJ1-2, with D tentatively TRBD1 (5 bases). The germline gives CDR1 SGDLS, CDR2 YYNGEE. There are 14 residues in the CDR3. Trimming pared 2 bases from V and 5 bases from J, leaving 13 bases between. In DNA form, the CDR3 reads TGTGCCAGCAGCGTGGATACAGGACGGTATGGCTACACCTTC. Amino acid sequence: CASSVDTGRYGYTF.

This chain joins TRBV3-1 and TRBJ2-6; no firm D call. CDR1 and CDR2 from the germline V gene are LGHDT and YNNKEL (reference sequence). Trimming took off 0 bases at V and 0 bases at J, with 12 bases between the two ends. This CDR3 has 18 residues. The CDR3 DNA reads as TGTGCCAGCAGCCAAGACGCCCCATCCCTCTCTGGGGCCAACGTCCTGACTTTC. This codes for CASSQDAPSLSGANVLTF.